Below, 14 T cell receptor beta chains from the same sample are listed, as sequenced in a study of sequential checkpoint blockade in melanoma. The method was immunoSEQ multiplex PCR; TCRdb's version includes in-frame clones alone and lacks a portion of them. The sample lists approximately 500 clones; about a quarter were seen once. Indicated treatment: randomized to nivolumab then ipilimumab (arm A) or the reverse (arm B). The source was tumor tissue (inferred from file names), collected from a patient given nivolumab and ipilimumab in sequence. The origin of the receptors is a human donor with melanoma.

The chain carries TRBV6-8 and TRBJ2-6, with 9 bases lining up with TRBD1. The germline V gene encodes CDR1 MNHGY and CDR2 SAAAGT. V dropped 6 bases and J dropped 0; count of bases not matched to a gene: 0. This CDR3 has 15 residues. CDR3 region: CASRTGGSGANVLTF. For the CDR3, the DNA is TGTGCCAGCAGGACAGGGGGCTCTGGGGCCAACGTCCTGACTTTC.

J is TRBJ1-1 and V is TRBV19; D remains unclear. The CDR3 length is 13 residues. V was trimmed by 3 bases and J by 4 bases, leaving 9 bases between them. Germline V gene sequence: CDR1 LNHDA, CDR2 SQIVND (reference sequence). DNA of the CDR3: TGTGCCAGTAGTATTACAGCGAGCACTGAAGCTTTCTTT. Translation gives CASSITASTEAFF.

CDR3 region: CASSEGELARGGQETQYF. CDR3 sequence (DNA): TGTGCCAGCAGTGAAGGAGAACTAGCGAGGGGTGGGCAAGAGACCCAGTACTTC. The chain is built from TRBV6-1 and TRBJ2-5, with 7 nucleotides matching TRBD2. CDR1 and CDR2 from the germline V gene are MNHNS and SASEGT. The V and J ends lost 1 base and 2 bases, in that order; junction bases with no gene match: 13. The CDR3 covers 18 residues.

The genes are TRBV19 and TRBJ1-5; 8 bases align to TRBD1. From germline, CDR1 is LNHDA and CDR2 SQIVND (reference sequence). The J segment lost 0 bases and the V segment lost 4 bases, leaving 17 bases of the junction unmatched. The CDR3 spans 20 residues. As DNA, the CDR3 is TGTGCCAGTAGTACCCCCCCACAGGGGGGTACGCTCCATAGCAATCAGCCCCAGCATTTT. Translated, it gives CASSTPPQGGTLHSNQPQHF.

The gene calls are TRBV9 and TRBJ2-3; 8 nucleotides agree with TRBD1. From germline, CDR1 is SGDLS and CDR2 YYNGEE. Trimming cost V 0 bases and J 4 bases; bases outside gene matches: 13. The CDR3 consists of 18 residues. CDR3 coding DNA: TGTGCCAGCAGCGTAGCTCTCGTAGCAGGGGGCGTGGCAGATACGCAGTATTTT. As protein: CASSVALVAGGVADTQYF.

This clone was seen a few times. The chain recombines TRBV6-8 with TRBJ2-3; 10 bases align to TRBD2. The CDR3 has 17 amino acids. J gave up 5 bases and V 7 bases, and 15 bases lay outside the gene matches. Germline-derived CDR1 and CDR2 are MNHGY and SAAAGT. CDR3: CASNSPFLAGEGDTQYF. DNA of the CDR3: TGTGCCAGCAACTCCCCCTTCCTAGCGGGGGAGGGAGATACGCAGTATTTT.

V usage is TRBV9 and J usage is TRBJ1-1; possibly TRBD1 for D (5 bases). The germline V and J ends were trimmed by 0 bases and 6 bases, with 15 bases remaining between them. The germline CDR1 and CDR2 sequences are SGDLS and YYNGEE. The CDR3 has 15 amino acids. The CDR3 region has the DNA TGTGCCAGCAGCGTAGTTGAGGGGAGAACGGCTGAAGCTTTCTTT. Translation: CASSVVEGRTAEAFF.

The chain employs TRBV19 and TRBJ2-1; perhaps TRBD1 as D (5 bases). The CDR3 loop spans 15 amino acids. The germline gives CDR1 LNHDA, CDR2 SQIVND (reference sequence). V was clipped by 6 bases and J by 5 bases, with 17 bases between them. CDR3 loop: CASSPARAAHNEQFF. The DNA of the CDR3 is TGTGCCAGTAGCCCTGCCAGGGCGGCCCACAATGAGCAGTTCTTC.

The chain recombines TRBV11-3 with TRBJ2-7; 7 positions match TRBD2. Germline CDR1 SGHNT, CDR2 YENEEA. The CDR3 length is 15 residues. V shed 2 bases, J shed 2 bases, and the junction held 6 bases outside the gene matches. Here the CDR3 DNA reads TGTGCCAGCAGCTTACGCGAGCGGGGAACCTACGAGCAGTACTTC. As protein: CASSLRERGTYEQYF. Filled out from reference TRBV11-3 and TRBJ2-7, the complete variable domain reads EAGVVQSPRYKIIEKKQPVAFWCNPISGHNTLYWYLQNLGQGPELLIRYENEEAVDDSQLPKDRFSAERLKGVDSTLKIQPAELGDSAVYLCASSLRERGTYEQYFGPGTRLTVT.

Only one count was recorded for this clone. The chain joins TRBV19 to TRBJ2-5; possibly TRBD1 for D (5 bases). The CDR3 covers 16 residues. V lost 3 bases to trimming and J lost 0 bases, with 14 bases between them. CDR1 LNHDA and CDR2 SQIVND come from the germline V gene (reference sequence). CDR3 coding DNA: TGTGCCAGTAGTATGGAGCCAGGGTTGTACCAAGAGACCCAGTACTTC. Residues: CASSMEPGLYQETQYF. The full variable domain, completed using reference TRBV19 and TRBJ2-5, is DGGITQSPKYLFRKEGQNVTLSCEQNLNHDAMYWYRQDPGQGLRLIYYSQIVNDFQKGDIAEGYSVSREKKESFPLTVTSAQKNPTAFYLCASSMEPGLYQETQYFGPGTRLLVL.

V usage is TRBV19 and J usage is TRBJ2-1, with D possibly TRBD1 on 6 matching bases. The V gene's germline CDR1 is LNHDA and CDR2 SQIVND (reference sequence). The V and J ends lost 5 bases and 4 bases respectively, with 18 bases between them. The CDR3 loop spans 16 amino acids. The CDR3 here is CASSPRGRGSYNEQFF. As DNA, the CDR3 is TGTGCCAGTAGTCCACGAGGCAGGGGAAGTTACAATGAGCAGTTCTTC.

This clone is termed large. The rearrangement links TRBV11-3 to TRBJ2-3, with TRBD1 identical over 7 bases. Germline CDR1 and CDR2: SGHNT and YENEEA. V gave up 5 bases and J gave up 2 bases; unmatched junction bases: 7. This CDR3 has 15 amino acids. The CDR3 loop is CASSPHRGPTDTQYF. The CDR3 DNA reads TGTGCCAGCAGCCCACACAGGGGTCCCACAGATACGCAGTATTTT. Full variable domain (remainder filled in from reference TRBV11-3 and TRBJ2-3): EAGVVQSPRYKIIEKKQPVAFWCNPISGHNTLYWYLQNLGQGPELLIRYENEEAVDDSQLPKDRFSAERLKGVDSTLKIQPAELGDSAVYLCASSPHRGPTDTQYFGPGTRLTVL.

By frequency in the sample, this clone is medium-sized. This chain joins TRBV1 and TRBJ2-5; the table's TRBD2 call for D was not verified on the DNA. TRBV1 is recorded as a pseudogene. The CDR3 is 19 amino acids. The CDR3 region has the DNA TGCGCCAGCAGCCGCAATTTACTAGCGGGGGGGGATCATCAAGAGACCCAGTACTTC. The encoded protein is CASSRNLLAGGDHQETQYF.

This clone was counted only a few times. The genes are TRBV9 and TRBJ2-1; D could derive from TRBD1 or TRBD2 (5 bases each). Trimming took off 4 bases at V and 6 bases at J, with 14 bases between the two ends. Germline CDR1 SGDLS, CDR2 YYNGEE. The CDR3 runs 14 residues. The CDR3 is CASSPTQGVNEQFF. The CDR3 DNA follows: TGTGCCAGCAGCCCCACCCAGGGAGTCAATGAGCAGTTCTTC. Combining the CDR3 with reference TRBV9 and TRBJ2-1 gives the whole variable domain DSGVTQTPKHLITATGQRVTLRCSPRSGDLSVYWYQQSLDQGLQFLIQYYNGEERAKGNILERFSAQQFPDLHSELNLSSLELGDSALYFCASSPTQGVNEQFFGPGTRLTVL.